What follows are 21 T cell receptor beta chains derived from one specimen sequenced in a study of cytomegalovirus exposure and HLA in healthy donors (TCRdb year 2017). The library was produced with the immunoSEQ multiplex PCR assay. TCRdb took over this immuneACCESS table, retaining in-frame rearrangements with V and J assigned. Such tables are incomplete; in checked studies, under half of the missing clones stem from an unresolved V gene, and the remainder is unexplained. This sample holds 110,000 or so clones; roughly nine tenths were observed only once. Roughly 4.4% of the sample is in the top ten clones. The material sequenced was PBMCs. The source is a young man in good health and CMV-seropositive.

The J gene is TRBJ2-7, the V gene TRBV7-2; a possible D gene is TRBD2 (5 bases). V lost 1 base to trimming and J lost 6 bases, with 13 bases between them. The CDR3 contains 14 residues. CDR1 is SGHTA and CDR2 is FQGNSA in the germline V gene. CDR3 DNA: TGTGCCAGCAGCTTAGAGGAGGTCTTTAGCGAGCAGTACTTC. Amino acid sequence: CASSLEEVFSEQYF.

This clone appeared a single time. The chain links TRBV7-8 to TRBJ1-2, with TRBD1 identical over 8 bases. Trimming at V came to 2 bases and at J to 9 bases, leaving 8 bases not matched to a gene. The germline V gene encodes CDR1 SGHVS and CDR2 FQNEAQ. CDR3 length: 14 residues. The CDR3 protein is CASSLKPGGGRYTF. DNA of the CDR3: TGTGCCAGCAGCTTAAAACCAGGGGGCGGACGCTACACCTTC. The complete variable domain, with remaining parts taken from reference TRBV7-8 and TRBJ1-2, reads GAGVSQSPRYKVAKRGQDVALRCDPISGHVSLFWYQQALGQGPEFLTYFQNEAQLDKSGLPSDRFFAERPEGSVSTLKIQRTQQEDSAVYLCASSLKPGGGRYTFGSGTRLTVV.

The V gene is TRBV2, the J gene TRBJ2-7, with D perhaps matching TRBD1 (6 bases). CDR1 SNHLY and CDR2 FYNNEI come from the germline V gene. Deletions cut 6 bases from V and 1 base from J, with 10 bases between. This CDR3 has 13 residues. The CDR3 loop reads CASSNRASYEQYF. The DNA of the CDR3 is TGTGCCAGCAGCAACAGGGCATCCTACGAGCAGTACTTC.

This clone was seen only a few times. CDR3 residues: CASSEATGPLHF. The CDR3 region has the DNA TGCGCCAGCAGTGAGGCGACTGGGCCCCTCCACTTT. The rearrangement uses TRBV10-1 and TRBJ1-6; D not certain. V lost 2 bases and J 13 bases, leaving 9 bases between the germline ends. Germline loops: CDR1 WNHNN, CDR2 SYGVQD (reference sequence). CDR3 length: 12 amino acids.

The CDR3 here is CASSALAGSSYEQYF. The CDR3 DNA sequence: TGTGCCAGCAGTGCTCTAGCGGGGAGCTCCTACGAGCAGTACTTC. The V call is TRBV6-1, the J call TRBJ2-7; 9 bases match TRBD2. The junction had 4 bases not matched to a gene; V was cut back by 4 bases and J by 0 bases. From germline, CDR1 is MNHNS and CDR2 SASEGT. There are 15 residues in the CDR3.

This clone was seen only once. V usage is TRBV10-3 and J usage is TRBJ2-2; D might be TRBD2 (6 bases). The length of the CDR3 is 12 residues. Germline lookup yields CDR1 ENHRY and CDR2 SYGVKD. V was shortened by 9 bases and J by 6 bases, with 11 bases between the two germline ends. CDR3 residues: CAIGRTSGELFF. The CDR3 nucleotides read TGTGCCATTGGGAGGACATCCGGGGAGCTGTTTTTT.

V and J are TRBV19 and TRBJ1-2, with TRBD1 matching 8 bases. The germline CDR1 and CDR2 sequences are LNHDA and SQIVND (reference sequence). The V segment lost 4 bases and the J segment 8 bases; nucleotides outside the gene matches: 9. This CDR3 spans 14 amino acids. The CDR3 protein is CASSTGDRLKGYTF. CDR3 nucleotide sequence: TGTGCCAGTAGTACAGGGGACAGGTTAAAAGGCTACACCTTC.

The CDR3 sequence: CASTGQGSSYNEQFF. In DNA, the CDR3 is TGCGCCAGCACGGGACAGGGTAGCTCCTACAATGAGCAGTTCTTC. This chain uses TRBV10-1 with TRBJ2-1; 9 bases map to TRBD1. CDR1 WNHNN and CDR2 SYGVQD come from the germline V gene (reference sequence). The trim removed 7 bases at V and 0 bases at J, leaving 4 bases unmatched. The CDR3 is 15 amino acids.

The gene calls are TRBV19 and TRBJ1-6; the match to TRBD1 covers 10 bases. Germline CDR1 and CDR2: LNHDA and SQIVND (reference sequence). The trim removed 6 bases at V and 3 bases at J, leaving 11 bases unmatched. The CDR3 is 18 residues long. In DNA form, the CDR3 reads TGTGCCAGTAGAATGACAGGGGGCTCTCTTATCTATAATTCACCCCTCCACTTT. Its protein is CASRMTGGSLIYNSPLHF. Full variable domain (outside the CDR3, taken from reference TRBV19 and TRBJ1-6): DGGITQSPKYLFRKEGQNVTLSCEQNLNHDAMYWYRQDPGQGLRLIYYSQIVNDFQKGDIAEGYSVSREKKESFPLTVTSAQKNPTAFYLCASRMTGGSLIYNSPLHFGNGTRLTVT.

V usage is TRBV2 and J usage is TRBJ1-6; no firm D call. The CDR3 runs to 14 residues. Germline V gene sequence: CDR1 SNHLY, CDR2 FYNNEI. V was pared by 3 bases and J by 7 bases, with 10 bases between. As DNA, the CDR3 is TGTGCCAGCAGTGAGAGATCTAACAATTCACCCCTCCACTTT. Translating it yields CASSERSNNSPLHF. Based on the CDR3 plus reference TRBV2 and TRBJ1-6, the full variable domain is EPEVTQTPSHQVTQMGQEVILRCVPISNHLYFYWYRQILGQKVEFLVSFYNNEISEKSEIFDDQFSVERPDGSNFTLKIRSTKLEDSAMYFCASSERSNNSPLHFGNGTRLTVT.

The V call is TRBV4-2, the J call TRBJ1-4, with D unclear. V lost 0 bases to trimming and J lost 7 bases, with 12 bases between them. CDR1 is LGHNA, CDR2 YNFKEQ, per germline. The CDR3 sequence is 15 residues long. The CDR3 nucleotides read TGTGCCAGCAGCCAAGAGGGTTTCACGGGTGAAAAACTGTTTTTT. Translated, it gives CASSQEGFTGEKLFF.

This clone showed up just once. This chain links TRBV2 with TRBJ2-2, with 12 nucleotides matching TRBD1. This CDR3 is built from 15 residues. Germline values: CDR1 SNHLY, CDR2 FYNNEI. Losses at the gene ends were 4 bases for V and 7 bases for J; bases not matched to a gene: 4. Written as DNA, the CDR3 is TGTGCCAGCAGTGGGGGACAGGGGGCCTTCGGGGAGCTGTTTTTT. Translation gives CASSGGQGAFGELFF.

This clone was picked up one time. The V and J genes are TRBV29-1 and TRBJ1-2; D is ambiguous. The CDR3 loop spans 12 amino acids. The V end lost 2 bases, the J end lost 3 bases, and 7 bases lay between the germline ends. Germline CDR1 SQVTM, CDR2 ANQGSEA. CDR3 DNA sequence: TGCAGCGTTGAAACGAGCGACTATGGCTACACCTTC. This sequence encodes CSVETSDYGYTF.

This clone was counted a single time. The V call is TRBV15, the J call TRBJ2-1; 9 nucleotides align to TRBD2. Trimming cost V 5 bases and J 3 bases; bases outside gene matches: 8. CDR3 length equals 16 residues. Looked up from germline, CDR1 is LNHNV and CDR2 is YYDKDF (reference sequence). CDR3 sequence (DNA): TGTGCCACCAGCGCCAGCGGGGGGCTCCGCTACAATGAGCAGTTCTTC. Its protein product is CATSASGGLRYNEQFF.

The chain recombines TRBV11-2 with TRBJ2-4; 8 nucleotides match TRBD1. The junction had 6 bases not matched to a gene; V was cut back by 1 base and J by 7 bases. Germline CDR1 is SGHAT and CDR2 is FQNNGV. The CDR3 covers 15 residues. The CDR3 region is CASSLVWTGRNIQYF. The CDR3 DNA reads TGTGCCAGCAGCTTAGTTTGGACAGGGCGGAACATTCAGTACTTC. Drawing the rest from reference TRBV11-2 and TRBJ2-4, the complete variable domain is EAGVAQSPRYKIIEKRQSVAFWCNPISGHATLYWYQQILGQGPKLLIQFQNNGVVDDSQLPKDRFSAERLKGVDSTLKIQPAKLEDSAVYLCASSLVWTGRNIQYFGAGTRLSVL.

The V call is TRBV4-1, the J call TRBJ1-1; 7 bases are shared with TRBD1. The CDR3 has 15 residues. Trimming at V came to 3 bases and at J to 2 bases, leaving 6 bases not matched to a gene. Germline V gives CDR1 MGHRA, CDR2 YSYEKL. Here the CDR3 reads CASSQVGTENTEAFF. The CDR3 DNA is TGCGCCAGCAGCCAGGTAGGGACAGAAAACACTGAAGCTTTCTTT.

This chain uses TRBV5-6 with TRBJ2-7, with D possibly TRBD2 on 5 matching bases. This CDR3 has 14 residues. Trimming took 5 bases from V and 5 from J, leaving 17 bases between them. Germline CDR1 and CDR2: SGHDT and YYEEEE. CDR3 region: CASSLSPTGDEQYF. As DNA, the CDR3 is TGTGCCAGCAGTCTCTCCCCCACCGGGGACGAGCAGTACTTC. The full variable domain, with the rest looked up from reference TRBV5-6 and TRBJ2-7, is DAGVTQSPTHLIKTRGQQVTLRCSPKSGHDTVSWYQQALGQGPQFIFQYYEEEERQRGNFPDRFSGHQFPNYSSELNVNALLLGDSALYLCASSLSPTGDEQYFGPGTRLTVT.

The chain joins TRBV9 to TRBJ2-1, with D unresolved. Germline loops: CDR1 SGDLS, CDR2 YYNGEE. The V end was cut by 0 bases, the J end by 6 bases, with 13 bases between. The CDR3 sequence is 15 residues long. CDR3 amino acids: CASSVGSTNSNEQFF. CDR3 nucleotide sequence: TGTGCCAGCAGCGTAGGAAGCACTAACTCCAATGAGCAGTTCTTC.

The CDR3: CSVITFRGTEAFF. Written as DNA, the CDR3 is TGCAGCGTTATTACGTTTAGGGGCACTGAAGCTTTCTTT. This chain uses TRBV29-1 with TRBJ1-1, with D perhaps matching TRBD1 (5 bases). This CDR3 contains 13 residues. The germline gives CDR1 SQVTM, CDR2 ANQGSEA. V was shortened by 5 bases and J by 4 bases, with 14 bases between the two germline ends.

V and J are TRBV27 and TRBJ2-7; 9 nucleotides align to TRBD1. This CDR3 contains 13 residues. CDR1 is MNHEY and CDR2 is SMNVEV in the germline V gene (reference sequence). Trimming cost V 5 bases and J 2 bases; bases outside gene matches: 1. The CDR3 protein is CASSGTGPYEQYF. DNA of the CDR3: TGTGCCAGCAGTGGGACAGGGCCCTACGAGCAGTACTTC.

V gene TRBV28 combines with J gene TRBJ1-5; D is ambiguous. The CDR3 totals 15 residues. The germline gives CDR1 MDHEN, CDR2 SYDVKM. The V and J ends lost 6 bases and 3 bases respectively, with 15 bases between them. CDR3: CASSPRTGVNQPQHF. The CDR3 nucleotides read TGTGCCAGCAGCCCTAGGACGGGAGTCAATCAGCCCCAGCATTTT. Together with reference TRBV28 and TRBJ1-5, the CDR3 gives the full variable domain: DVKVTQSSRYLVKRTGEKVFLECVQDMDHENMFWYRQDPGLGLRLIYFSYDVKMKEKGDIPEGYSVSREKKERFSLILESASTNQTSMYLCASSPRTGVNQPQHFGDGTRLSIL.